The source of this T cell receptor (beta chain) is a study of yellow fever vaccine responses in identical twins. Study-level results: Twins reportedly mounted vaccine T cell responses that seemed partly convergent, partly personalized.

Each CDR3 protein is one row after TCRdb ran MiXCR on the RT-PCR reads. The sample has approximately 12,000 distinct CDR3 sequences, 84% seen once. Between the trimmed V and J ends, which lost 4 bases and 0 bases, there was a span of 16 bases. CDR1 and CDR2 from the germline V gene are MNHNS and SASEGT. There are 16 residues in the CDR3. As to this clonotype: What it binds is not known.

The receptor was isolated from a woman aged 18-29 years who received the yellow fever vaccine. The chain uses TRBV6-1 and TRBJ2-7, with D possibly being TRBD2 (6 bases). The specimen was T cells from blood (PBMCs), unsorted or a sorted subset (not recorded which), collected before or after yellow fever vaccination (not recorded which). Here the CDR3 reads CASSAGLTEPSYEQYF. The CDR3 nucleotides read TGTGCCAGCAGTGCGGGACTGACAGAGCCCTCCTACGAGCAGTACTTC.